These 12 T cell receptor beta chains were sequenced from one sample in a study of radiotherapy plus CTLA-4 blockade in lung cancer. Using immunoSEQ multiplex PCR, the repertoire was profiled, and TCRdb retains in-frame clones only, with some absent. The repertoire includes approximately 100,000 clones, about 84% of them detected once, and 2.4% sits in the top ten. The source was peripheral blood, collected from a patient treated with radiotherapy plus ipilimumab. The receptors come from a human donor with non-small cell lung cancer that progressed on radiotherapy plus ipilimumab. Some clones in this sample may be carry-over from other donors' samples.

This CDR3 is CASSLKGAYGYTF. In nucleotides, the CDR3 is TGTGCCAGCAGCTTGAAGGGAGCCTATGGCTACACCTTC. V is TRBV5-6 and J is TRBJ1-2; D gene uncertain. CDR1 is SGHDT, CDR2 YYEEEE, per germline. The CDR3 extends over 13 amino acids. Between the trimmed V and J ends, which lost 1 base and 4 bases, there was a span of 8 bases.

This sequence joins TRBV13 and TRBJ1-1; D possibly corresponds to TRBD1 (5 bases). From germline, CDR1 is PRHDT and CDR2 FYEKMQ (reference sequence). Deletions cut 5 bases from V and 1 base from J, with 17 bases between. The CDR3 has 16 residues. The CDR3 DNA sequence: TGTGCCAGCAGCCCCCACGCTGGGGCCCCGAACACTGAAGCTTTCTTT. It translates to CASSPHAGAPNTEAFF. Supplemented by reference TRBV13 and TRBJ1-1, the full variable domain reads AAGVIQSPRHLIKEKRETATLKCYPIPRHDTVYWYQQGPGQDPQFLISFYEKMQSDKGSIPDRFSAQQFSDYHSELNMSSLELGDSALYFCASSPHAGAPNTEAFFGQGTRLTVV.

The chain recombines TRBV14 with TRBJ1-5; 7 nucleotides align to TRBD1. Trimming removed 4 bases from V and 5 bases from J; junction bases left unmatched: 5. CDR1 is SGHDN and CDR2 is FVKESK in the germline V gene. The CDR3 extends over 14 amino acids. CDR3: CASSPSTGDQPQHF. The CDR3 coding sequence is TGTGCCAGCAGCCCATCTACAGGGGATCAGCCCCAGCATTTT.

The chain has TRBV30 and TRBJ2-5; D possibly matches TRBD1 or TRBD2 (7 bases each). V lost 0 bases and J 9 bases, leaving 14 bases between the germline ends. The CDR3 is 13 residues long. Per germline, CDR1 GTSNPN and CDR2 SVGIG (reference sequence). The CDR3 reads CAWSVAGGGAQYF. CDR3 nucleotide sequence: TGTGCCTGGAGTGTAGCAGGGGGAGGGGCCCAGTACTTC. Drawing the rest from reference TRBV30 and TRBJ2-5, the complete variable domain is SQTIHQWPATLVQPVGSPLSLECTVEGTSNPNLYWYRQAAGRGLQLLFYSVGIGQISSEVPQNLSASRPQDRQFILSSKKLLLSDSGFYLCAWSVAGGGAQYFGPGTRLLVL.

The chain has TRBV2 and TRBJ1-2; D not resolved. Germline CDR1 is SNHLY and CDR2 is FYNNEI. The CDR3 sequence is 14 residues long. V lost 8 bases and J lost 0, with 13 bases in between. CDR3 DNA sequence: TGTGCCAGCCGGGGTGGCCGTGCTAACTATGGCTACACCTTC. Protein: CASRGGRANYGYTF.

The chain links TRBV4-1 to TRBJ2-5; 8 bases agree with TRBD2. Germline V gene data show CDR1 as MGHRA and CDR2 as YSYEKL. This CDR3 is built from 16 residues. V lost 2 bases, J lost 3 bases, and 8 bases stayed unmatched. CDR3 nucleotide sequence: TGCGCCAGCAGCCAAACGATGGAAGCGGGAGAAGAGACCCAGTACTTC. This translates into CASSQTMEAGEETQYF.

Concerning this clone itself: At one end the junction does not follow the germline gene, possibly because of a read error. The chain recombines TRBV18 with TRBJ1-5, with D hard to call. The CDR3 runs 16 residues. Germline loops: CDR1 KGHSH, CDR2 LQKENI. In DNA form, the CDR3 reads TGTGCCAGCTCCCCACAACAGCCTGGGAACAATCAGCCCCAGCATTTT. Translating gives CASSPQQPGNNQPQHF.

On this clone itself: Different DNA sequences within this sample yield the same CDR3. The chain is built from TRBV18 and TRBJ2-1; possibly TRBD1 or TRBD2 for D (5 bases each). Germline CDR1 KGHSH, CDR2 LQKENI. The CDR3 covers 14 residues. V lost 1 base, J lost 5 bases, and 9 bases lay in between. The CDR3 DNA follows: TGTGCCAGCTCACCACTTGAGGGGAACAATGAGCAGTTCTTC. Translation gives CASSPLEGNNEQFF. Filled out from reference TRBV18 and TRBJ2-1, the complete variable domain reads NAGVMQNPRHLVRRRGQEARLRCSPMKGHSHVYWYRQLPEEGLKFMVYLQKENIIDESGMPKERFSAEFPKEGPSILRIQQVVRGDSAAYFCASSPLEGNNEQFFGPGTRLTVL.

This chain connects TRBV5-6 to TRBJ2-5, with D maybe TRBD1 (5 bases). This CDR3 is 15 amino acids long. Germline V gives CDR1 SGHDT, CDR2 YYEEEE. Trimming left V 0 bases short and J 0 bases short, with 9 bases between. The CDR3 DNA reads TGTGCCAGCAGCTTGGGGACATCGTACCAAGAGACCCAGTACTTC. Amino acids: CASSLGTSYQETQYF.

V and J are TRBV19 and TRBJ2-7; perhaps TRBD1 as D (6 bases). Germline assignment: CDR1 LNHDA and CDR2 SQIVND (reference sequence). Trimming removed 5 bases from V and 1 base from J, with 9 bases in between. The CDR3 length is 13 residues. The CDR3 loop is CASSGGLSYEQYF. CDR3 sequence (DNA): TGTGCCAGTAGTGGGGGCCTTTCCTACGAGCAGTACTTC.

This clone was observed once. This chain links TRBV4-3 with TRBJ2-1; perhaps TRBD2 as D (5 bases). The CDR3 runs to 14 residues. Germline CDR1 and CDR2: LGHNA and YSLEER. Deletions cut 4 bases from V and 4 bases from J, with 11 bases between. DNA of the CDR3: TGCGCCAGCAGCCGACGCCCGGGGTACAATGAGCAGTTCTTC. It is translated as CASSRRPGYNEQFF.

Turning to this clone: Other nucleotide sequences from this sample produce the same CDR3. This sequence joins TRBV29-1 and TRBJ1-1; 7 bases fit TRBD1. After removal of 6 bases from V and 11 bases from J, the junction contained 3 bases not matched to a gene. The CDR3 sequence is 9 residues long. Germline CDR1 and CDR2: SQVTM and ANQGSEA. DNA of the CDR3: TGCAGCGTAGACAGGGAGGCTTTCTTT. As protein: CSVDREAFF.